The 27 T cell receptor beta chains below were found in one sample sequenced in a study of T cell repertoires in cytomegalovirus infection. TCRdb passed the reads through MiXCR, listing each CDR3 protein once. Of a few hundred thousand distinct CDR3 sequences detected, around 8.7% appear once; the ten largest clones hold around 15%. The sample was PBMCs. These receptors were collected from a human donor in good health (CMV status not recorded). Some clones in this sample may be carry-over from other donors' samples.

The chain couples TRBV6-2 or TRBV6-3 to TRBJ1-2; D call uncertain. The germline V and J ends were trimmed by 6 bases and 8 bases, with 13 bases remaining between them. The germline CDR1 and CDR2 sequences are MNHEY and SVGEGT. CDR3 length equals 12 residues. CDR3 nucleotide sequence: TGTGCCAGCAGCCACGAGACTCGAGGCTACACCTTC. Its protein is CASSHETRGYTF.

This chain joins TRBV5-6 and TRBJ2-5; no clear D gene. Germline CDR1 reads SGHDT; CDR2 reads YYEEEE. This CDR3 contains 17 residues. The germline V and J ends were trimmed by 2 bases and 0 bases, with 17 bases remaining between them. CDR3 loop: CASSLLWVPQHQETQYF. The DNA for the CDR3 is TGTGCCAGCAGCTTACTCTGGGTCCCCCAACACCAAGAGACCCAGTACTTC.

This clonotype was recorded many times. CDR3 amino acids: CASSGQGPSEAFF. In DNA, the CDR3 is TGTGCCAGCAGCGGACAGGGACCCAGTGAAGCTTTCTTT. V gene TRBV7-2 combines with J gene TRBJ1-1; TRBD1 agrees at 8 bases. Germline V lookup: CDR1 SGHTA, CDR2 FQGNSA. The CDR3 is 13 amino acids. The V segment lost 5 bases and the J segment 7 bases; nucleotides outside the gene matches: 6.

This clonotype appeared many times. The J gene is TRBJ1-1, the V gene TRBV7-2; D is possibly TRBD1 (5 bases). The CDR3 is 15 amino acids. V was cut by 7 bases and J by 1 base, with 16 bases left in between. The germline CDR1 and CDR2 sequences are SGHTA and FQGNSA. The chain's CDR3 is CASTPGGMKNTEAFF. The CDR3 DNA reads TGTGCCAGCACCCCGGGGGGAATGAAGAACACTGAAGCTTTCTTT. The full variable domain, its missing parts supplied by reference TRBV7-2 and TRBJ1-1, is GAGVSQSPSNKVTEKGKDVELRCDPISGHTALYWYRQSLGQGLEFLIYFQGNSAPDKSGLPSDRFSAERTGGSVSTLTIQRTQQEDSAVYLCASTPGGMKNTEAFFGQGTRLTVV.

This clonotype was counted many times. V gene TRBV28 combines with J gene TRBJ2-2; D gene ambiguous. The CDR3 runs 15 residues. V lost 10 bases and J 5 bases, leaving 20 bases between the germline ends. CDR1 is MDHEN and CDR2 is SYDVKM in the germline V gene. DNA for the CDR3: TGTGCCATCGGACGGGCGGATGCCGGTACCGGGGAGCTGTTTTTT. Amino acid sequence: CAIGRADAGTGELFF.

This clonotype was detected many times. The CDR3 DNA reads TGTGCCAGCAGCTCACTTACTAGCGCGTCTAGCTCCTACGAGCAGTACTTC. This gives the protein CASSSLTSASSSYEQYF. The V gene is TRBV7-2, the J gene TRBJ2-7; 7 bases are a match to TRBD2. The germline V gene has CDR1 SGHTA and CDR2 FQGNSA. The CDR3 length is 17 residues. V was pared by 4 bases and J by 0 bases, with 12 bases of the junction left unmatched.

The chain links TRBV10-3 to TRBJ2-3, with no clear D. Trimming removed 3 bases at V and 0 bases at J, with 4 bases between. CDR3 length: 13 amino acids. The germline V gene encodes CDR1 ENHRY and CDR2 SYGVKD. The CDR3 is CAISDTSTDTQYF. The CDR3 bases are TGTGCCATCAGTGATACTAGCACAGATACGCAGTATTTT.

The CDR3 sequence is CASSGDGENTEAFF. The CDR3 nucleotides are TGTGCCAGCTCGGGGGATGGGGAGAACACTGAAGCTTTCTTT. The chain couples TRBV18 to TRBJ1-1; D possibly corresponds to TRBD1 (5 bases). This CDR3 is built from 14 residues. V lost 6 bases and J lost 1, with 12 bases in between. Germline V gene data show CDR1 as KGHSH and CDR2 as LQKENI. Combining the CDR3 with reference TRBV18 and TRBJ1-1 gives the whole variable domain NAGVMQNPRHLVRRRGQEARLRCSPMKGHSHVYWYRQLPEEGLKFMVYLQKENIIDESGMPKERFSAEFPKEGPSILRIQQVVRGDSAAYFCASSGDGENTEAFFGQGTRLTVV.

Ten or more counts support this clonotype. The chain joins TRBV11-2 to TRBJ1-2; D is uncertain. Trimming removed 7 bases from V and 5 bases from J, with 20 bases in between. This CDR3 spans 15 amino acids. CDR1 is SGHAT, CDR2 FQNNGV, per germline. The CDR3 protein is CASIPSPPVLYGYTF. As DNA, the CDR3 is TGTGCCAGCATCCCTTCCCCCCCCGTACTATATGGCTACACCTTC.

The chain employs TRBV5-1 and TRBJ2-5; D might be TRBD2 (5 bases). CDR3 size: 14 residues. V was cut by 6 bases and J by 2 bases, with 14 bases left in between. Germline assignment: CDR1 SGHRS and CDR2 YFSETQ. The CDR3 bases are TGCGCCAGCACGGAGGACCGACGACAAGAGACCCAGTACTTC. Its translation: CASTEDRRQETQYF.

This clonotype was counted many times. The chain couples TRBV27 to TRBJ2-7; tentatively, D is TRBD1 (7 bases). This CDR3 is 16 amino acids long. Germline V CDR1 and CDR2: MNHEY, SMNVEV (reference sequence). Trimming removed 6 bases from V and 3 bases from J, with 21 bases in between. This chain's CDR3 is CASSQARTGGVYEQYF. The CDR3 DNA follows: TGTGCCAGCAGCCAGGCCCGGACAGGAGGGGTCTACGAGCAGTACTTC.

This clonotype was counted many times. The rearrangement joins TRBV12-3 or TRBV12-4 to TRBJ2-7, with 10 nucleotides matching TRBD1. V dropped 6 bases and J dropped 3; count of bases not matched to a gene: 8. This CDR3 contains 15 residues. The CDR3 DNA reads as TGTGCCAGCAGCCTGACAGGGGGCGCGGGCTACGAGCAGTACTTC. This gives the protein CASSLTGGAGYEQYF.

The chain is built from TRBV19 and TRBJ2-7; a possible D gene is TRBD1 (5 bases). The ends were cut back, 3 bases at V and 7 bases at J, with 13 bases in the middle. The CDR3 runs to 13 residues. CDR1 is LNHDA, CDR2 SQIVND, per germline (reference sequence). The CDR3 DNA follows: TGTGCCAGTAGTATTGGCAGGGAAAGGGAGCAGTACTTC. Its protein is CASSIGREREQYF.

This clonotype was observed many times. The J gene is TRBJ1-5, the V gene TRBV7-2; D is perhaps TRBD1 (5 bases). V lost 5 bases and J 4 bases, leaving 18 bases between the germline ends. The CDR3 sequence is 16 residues long. Germline CDR1 reads SGHTA; CDR2 reads FQGNSA. The CDR3: CASSPGTDRPNQPQHF. The CDR3 nucleotides are TGTGCCAGCAGCCCTGGAACCGACAGACCAAATCAGCCCCAGCATTTT.

The chain links TRBV20-1 to TRBJ1-1; D might be TRBD1 (6 bases). The germline V and J ends were trimmed by 0 bases and 11 bases, with 19 bases remaining between them. Germline V gene lookup returns CDR1 DFQATT and CDR2 SNEGSKA (reference sequence). CDR3 length equals 14 residues. The CDR3 reads CSARDARGGVGAFF. The CDR3 region has the DNA TGCAGTGCTAGAGATGCCAGGGGCGGGGTGGGTGCTTTCTTT.

A few counts support this clonotype. This sequence joins TRBV7-4 and TRBJ2-3, with D unclear. The CDR3 covers 12 residues. V dropped 8 bases and J dropped 5 bases, with 11 bases sitting between them. Per the germline V gene, CDR1 is SGHVT and CDR2 is SQSDAQ. The CDR3 DNA is TGTGCCAGCGGGGTTCAGGAAGATACGCAGTATTTT. It yields the protein CASGVQEDTQYF.

This clonotype was recorded a few times. The J gene is TRBJ2-3, the V gene TRBV7-9, with 8 bases identical to TRBD1. Losses at the gene ends were 5 bases for V and 3 bases for J; bases not matched to a gene: 7. The CDR3 loop spans 15 amino acids. The germline gives CDR1 SEHNR, CDR2 FQNEAQ (reference sequence). This CDR3 reads CASSDSGGRTDTQYF. DNA for the CDR3: TGTGCCAGCAGCGACTCAGGGGGCCGGACAGATACGCAGTATTTT. Drawing the rest from reference TRBV7-9 and TRBJ2-3, the complete variable domain is DTGVSQNPRHKITKRGQNVTFRCDPISEHNRLYWYRQTLGQGPEFLTYFQNEAQLEKSRLLSDRFSAERPKGSFSTLEIQRTEQGDSAMYLCASSDSGGRTDTQYFGPGTRLTVL.

The sample holds many counts of this clonotype. The genes are TRBV7-3 and TRBJ2-7; D assignment may be TRBD1 or TRBD2 (5 bases each). This CDR3 is 14 amino acids long. Germline V gene data show CDR1 as SGHTA and CDR2 as FQGTGA. The V gene lost 2 bases and the J gene lost 4 bases, with 12 bases spanning the gap. Here the CDR3 DNA reads TGTGCCAGCAGCTTATTCGGGGCAGCTTACGAGCAGTACTTC. Translating gives CASSLFGAAYEQYF.

The sample holds many counts of this clonotype. The chain links TRBV5-1 to TRBJ2-3, with TRBD2 matching 8 bases. The germline gives CDR1 SGHRS, CDR2 YFSETQ. With V trimmed by 0 bases and J by 3 bases, 9 bases remained unmatched. The CDR3 is made up of 17 amino acids. The CDR3 region is CASSLGGSGSWTDTQYF. The CDR3 nucleotides read TGCGCCAGCAGCTTGGGAGGCAGCGGGAGTTGGACAGATACGCAGTATTTT.

This clonotype was observed a few times. This chain links TRBV11-3 with TRBJ2-2; 13 bases map to TRBD2. V shed 5 bases and J 5 bases; nucleotides not matched to a gene: 5. Germline CDR1 and CDR2: SGHNT and YENEEA. The CDR3 spans 16 residues. CDR3 sequence reads: CASSPGTSGVTGELFF. The DNA for the CDR3 is TGTGCCAGCAGCCCCGGGACTAGCGGGGTTACCGGGGAGCTGTTTTTT.

This clonotype has at least ten counts. The J gene is TRBJ2-2, the V gene TRBV28; TRBD1 aligns across 7 bases. This CDR3 spans 14 amino acids. Trimming cost V 10 bases and J 0 bases; bases outside gene matches: 5. CDR1 is MDHEN and CDR2 is SYDVKM in the germline V gene. The CDR3 DNA is TGTGCCACCCCCGACAGGGCGAACACCGGGGAGCTGTTTTTT. Protein sequence: CATPDRANTGELFF.

In this sample, this clonotype turned up many times. The gene calls are TRBV7-2 and TRBJ2-3, with D unclear. Germline values: CDR1 SGHTA, CDR2 FQGNSA. The CDR3 extends over 14 amino acids. V was trimmed by 7 bases and J by 5 bases, leaving 16 bases between them. The CDR3 nucleotides read TGTGCCAGCACCCCGCGCCCGAGACTAGATACGCAGTATTTT. This codes for CASTPRPRLDTQYF.

This clonotype has only a few counts. The chain employs TRBV2 and TRBJ2-1; TRBD2 aligns across 8 bases. Per germline, CDR1 SNHLY and CDR2 FYNNEI. The CDR3 is made up of 15 amino acids. After removal of 6 bases from V and 7 bases from J, the junction contained 11 bases not matched to a gene. The CDR3 DNA sequence: TGTGCCAGCAGGTTAAATAGCGGGACTTTAAATGAGCAGTTCTTC. Its translation: CASRLNSGTLNEQFF.

This clonotype was seen ten or more times. The chain employs TRBV4-3 and TRBJ2-3; TRBD2 matches 10 bases. V was clipped by 4 bases and J by 3 bases; unmatched bases: 7. This CDR3 has 16 amino acids. Per germline, CDR1 LGHNA and CDR2 YSLEER. The CDR3 here is CASSLSGGLNTDTQYF. The CDR3 DNA reads as TGCGCCAGCAGCCTTAGCGGGGGGCTTAATACAGATACGCAGTATTTT.

V usage is TRBV12-3 or TRBV12-4 and J usage is TRBJ1-3, with D hard to call. The CDR3 consists of 15 residues. The germline V and J ends were trimmed by 1 base and 0 bases, with 7 bases remaining between them. CDR3 in amino acids: CASSLEESSGNTIYF. The DNA of the CDR3 is TGTGCCAGCAGTTTAGAGGAAAGCTCTGGAAACACCATATATTTT.

The table lists this clonotype with many counts. The rearrangement links TRBV7-3 to TRBJ2-3; D unresolved. Germline CDR1 and CDR2: SGHTA and FQGTGA. The CDR3 consists of 12 residues. The germline V and J ends were trimmed by 4 bases and 3 bases, with 5 bases remaining between them. CDR3 in DNA: TGTGCCAGCAGCTCCAGTACAGATACGCAGTATTTT. It encodes CASSSSTDTQYF. The full variable domain, in which reference TRBV7-3 and TRBJ2-3 provide the parts outside the CDR3, is GAGVSQTPSNKVTEKGKYVELRCDPISGHTALYWYRQSLGQGPEFLIYFQGTGAADDSGLPNDRFFAVRPEGSVSTLKIQRTERGDSAVYLCASSSSTDTQYFGPGTRLTVL.

This clonotype was recorded many times. The gene calls are TRBV7-2 and TRBJ1-2; perhaps TRBD1 as D (5 bases). Germline CDR1 is SGHTA and CDR2 is FQGNSA. The CDR3 extends over 12 amino acids. Trimming took off 7 bases at V and 8 bases at J, with 14 bases between the two ends. CDR3 coding DNA: TGTGCCAGCACCCCCGGGGCGGGGGGCTACACCTTC. Residues: CASTPGAGGYTF.